These T cell receptor beta chains were read from a single sample in a study of T cells after yellow fever vaccination. TCRdb redid the calling of the 5' RACE reads with MiXCR, one entry per CDR3 protein. Of around 73,000 distinct CDR3 sequences listed, approximately 7.5% are singletons. The input for sequencing was CD8+ T cells sorted from PBMCs, taken on the day of the yellow fever booster vaccination. The receptors were gathered from a man aged 25 to 40 who received the YFV17D yellow fever vaccine. Each CDR3 is given with its conserved first and last residue. A D gene is named only where the DNA matches it firmly. Expanded clones get a size class; other rows say once, few or many, or leave the size out.

cdr3_aa: CASSEAGTGNEKLFF
cdr3_nt: TGTGCCAGCAGTGAAGCGGGGACGGGGAATGAAAAACTGTTTTTT
v_call: TRBV2
cdr3_length: 15
j_call: TRBJ1-4
clone_size: many
d_call: -

cdr3_aa: CSVQGAGGYTF
cdr3_nt: TGCAGCGTGCAGGGGGCGGGAGGCTACACCTTC
v_call: TRBV29-1
cdr3_length: 11
j_call: TRBJ1-2
clone_size: many
d_call: TRBD1

cdr3_aa: CASSYGSGSYNEQFF
cdr3_nt: TGTGCCAGCAGTTACGGAAGCGGGAGTTACAATGAGCAGTTCTTC
v_call: TRBV6-2/TRBV6-3
cdr3_length: 15
j_call: TRBJ2-1
clone_size: -
d_call: TRBD2

cdr3_aa: CASSPFTTGQETQYF
cdr3_nt: TGTGCCAGCAGCCCCTTCACGACTGGGCAAGAGACCCAGTACTTC
v_call: TRBV5-5
cdr3_length: 15
j_call: TRBJ2-5
clone_size: many
d_call: -

cdr3_aa: CASSQVFGTGSYEQYF
cdr3_nt: TGTGCCAGCAGCCAAGTATTTGGGACAGGGAGCTACGAGCAGTACTTC
v_call: TRBV14
cdr3_length: 16
j_call: TRBJ2-7
clone_size: -
d_call: TRBD1

cdr3_aa: CASSLLGGVETQYF
cdr3_nt: TGTGCCAGCAGTTTATTAGGGGGTGTAGAGACCCAGTACTTC
v_call: TRBV28
cdr3_length: 14
j_call: TRBJ2-5
clone_size: few
d_call: -

cdr3_aa: CASKGGYEQYF
cdr3_nt: TGTGCCAGTAAGGGAGGCTACGAGCAGTACTTC
v_call: TRBV19
cdr3_length: 11
j_call: TRBJ2-7
clone_size: many
d_call: -

cdr3_aa: CASSVNGLAGYNEQFF
cdr3_nt: TGTGCCAGCAGCGTTAATGGACTAGCGGGGTACAATGAGCAGTTCTTC
v_call: TRBV11-2
cdr3_length: 16
j_call: TRBJ2-1
clone_size: -
d_call: TRBD2

cdr3_aa: CASRVKGGYEQYF
cdr3_nt: TGTGCCAGCAGAGTGAAGGGTGGCTACGAGCAGTACTTC
v_call: TRBV28
cdr3_length: 13
j_call: TRBJ2-7
clone_size: few
d_call: -

cdr3_aa: CASSDSASGGGIDTQYF
cdr3_nt: TGTGCCAGCAGTGACTCGGCTAGCGGAGGGGGAATTGATACGCAGTATTTT
v_call: TRBV6-4
cdr3_length: 17
j_call: TRBJ2-3
clone_size: few
d_call: -

cdr3_aa: CSALPILGPPPEQFF
cdr3_nt: TGCAGCGCCCTCCCGATTCTAGGTCCCCCCCCTGAGCAGTTCTTC
v_call: TRBV29-1
cdr3_length: 15
j_call: TRBJ2-1
clone_size: -
d_call: -

cdr3_aa: CASSYWEGDEQFF
cdr3_nt: TGTGCCAGCAGTTACTGGGAGGGGGATGAGCAGTTCTTC
v_call: TRBV6-2/TRBV6-3
cdr3_length: 13
j_call: TRBJ2-1
clone_size: few
d_call: -

cdr3_aa: CASSLVGTGSYNEQFF
cdr3_nt: TGTGCCAGCAGCTTGGTTGGGACTGGCTCCTACAATGAGCAGTTCTTC
v_call: TRBV7-9
cdr3_length: 16
j_call: TRBJ2-1
clone_size: few
d_call: -

cdr3_aa: CASSHPPTRGAYNEQFF
cdr3_nt: TGTGCCAGCAGCCATCCCCCTACCCGGGGGGCCTACAATGAGCAGTTCTTC
v_call: TRBV3-1
cdr3_length: 17
j_call: TRBJ2-1
clone_size: few
d_call: TRBD2

cdr3_aa: CASSSWEREGQETQYF
cdr3_nt: TGTGCCAGCAGCTCCTGGGAGCGGGAGGGCCAAGAGACCCAGTACTTC
v_call: TRBV7-9
cdr3_length: 16
j_call: TRBJ2-5
clone_size: many
d_call: TRBD2

cdr3_aa: CSAGQNNEQFF
cdr3_nt: TGCAGCGCAGGACAGAACAATGAGCAGTTCTTC
v_call: TRBV29-1
cdr3_length: 11
j_call: TRBJ2-1
clone_size: many
d_call: -

cdr3_aa: CASSFLALQAADTQYF
cdr3_nt: TGTGCCAGCAGTTTTTTGGCGCTACAAGCTGCAGATACGCAGTATTTT
v_call: TRBV12-3/TRBV12-4
cdr3_length: 16
j_call: TRBJ2-3
clone_size: -
d_call: -

cdr3_aa: CASSPEAPGGGNTEAFF
cdr3_nt: TGTGCCAGCAGTCCCGAAGCCCCGGGAGGGGGGAACACTGAAGCTTTCTTT
v_call: TRBV12-3/TRBV12-4
cdr3_length: 17
j_call: TRBJ1-1
clone_size: -
d_call: -

cdr3_aa: CASSLYGGSYTEAFF
cdr3_nt: TGTGCCAGCTCCCTCTACGGGGGCAGCTATACTGAAGCTTTCTTT
v_call: TRBV6-2/TRBV6-3
cdr3_length: 15
j_call: TRBJ1-1
clone_size: many
d_call: -

cdr3_aa: CASSFLAGGLLETQYF
cdr3_nt: TGTGCCAGCAGCTTTCTAGCGGGAGGGCTCTTAGAGACCCAGTACTTC
v_call: TRBV7-2
cdr3_length: 16
j_call: TRBJ2-5
clone_size: -
d_call: TRBD2

cdr3_aa: CASSPWRSYEQYF
cdr3_nt: TGTGCCAGCAGCCCCTGGCGTTCCTACGAGCAGTACTTC
v_call: TRBV11-2
cdr3_length: 13
j_call: TRBJ2-7
clone_size: -
d_call: -

cdr3_aa: CASSLGLAGLTYEQYF
cdr3_nt: TGCGCCAGCAGCCTGGGACTAGCGGGACTAACCTACGAGCAGTACTTC
v_call: TRBV4-1
cdr3_length: 16
j_call: TRBJ2-7
clone_size: many
d_call: TRBD2

cdr3_aa: CASSVARREGLDTQYF
cdr3_nt: TGTGCCAGCAGCGTAGCTCGGCGGGAGGGCCTAGATACGCAGTATTTT
v_call: TRBV9
cdr3_length: 16
j_call: TRBJ2-3
clone_size: few
d_call: TRBD2

cdr3_aa: CASRSTYEQYF
cdr3_nt: TGTGCCAGCAGGTCGACCTACGAGCAGTACTTC
v_call: TRBV7-8
cdr3_length: 11
j_call: TRBJ2-7
clone_size: -
d_call: -

cdr3_aa: CATSRGTGRAGELFF
cdr3_nt: TGTGCCACCAGCAGAGGGACAGGGCGGGCCGGGGAGCTGTTTTTT
v_call: TRBV15
cdr3_length: 15
j_call: TRBJ2-2
clone_size: few
d_call: TRBD1

cdr3_aa: CASSFDPGGEKLFF
cdr3_nt: TGTGCCAGCAGCTTTGATCCCGGAGGTGAAAAACTGTTTTTT
v_call: TRBV7-8
cdr3_length: 14
j_call: TRBJ1-4
clone_size: -
d_call: -

cdr3_aa: CASAPTSGRFDEQYF
cdr3_nt: TGTGCCAGCGCCCCAACTAGCGGGAGGTTCGACGAGCAGTACTTC
v_call: TRBV27
cdr3_length: 15
j_call: TRBJ2-7
clone_size: few
d_call: TRBD2

cdr3_aa: CASSLTGTSNQPQHF
cdr3_nt: TGTGCCAGCAGCTTGACCGGGACATCTAATCAGCCCCAGCATTTT
v_call: TRBV7-9
cdr3_length: 15
j_call: TRBJ1-5
clone_size: -
d_call: -